The present entry profiles one T cell receptor (beta chain) with its context. This sample is drawn from a study of technical replicates of blood from a handful of donors. The CDR3 is 17 residues long. The germline V gene encodes CDR1 SNHLY and CDR2 FYNNEI. V was pared by 4 bases and J by 4 bases, with 11 bases of the junction left unmatched. TCRdb's table, derived via immunoSEQ multiplex PCR, lists solely in-frame clones and lacks some. The table has some 80,000 clones, 90% to 95% seen once. The sequencing input was T cells isolated from PBMCs. V and J are TRBV2 and TRBJ1-3, with 9 bases identical to TRBD1. The clonotype was recovered from a human donor in good health. This chain's CDR3 is CASSVDLGQGHGNTIYF. In nucleotides, the CDR3 is TGTGCCAGCAGTGTTGATTTGGGACAGGGACACGGAAACACCATATATTTT.